These 19 T cell receptor beta chains were sequenced from one sample in a study of CD4 T cells in relation to SARS-CoV-2 and coronaviruses. Their antigen targets remain unknown. Before the COVID-19 pandemic, during about 2010-2018, CD4+ T cells were taken from unexposed donors. The cells were cultured for about ten days before CD4+ T cells were isolated. Clones were read by immunoSEQ multiplex PCR, and TCRdb kept only the in-frame ones, dropping some. Here the sample spans some 22,000 clones, around 80% being singletons. Sequenced input: CD4+ T cells from PBMCs, cultured in vitro. The receptors come from a human donor in good health.

This sequence joins TRBV6-1 and TRBJ2-1; 8 bases are a match to TRBD2. V lost 4 bases to trimming and J lost 0 bases; unmatched junction nucleotides: 5. Germline lookup yields CDR1 MNHNS and CDR2 SASEGT. The CDR3 extends over 16 amino acids. The CDR3 region has the DNA TGTGCCAGCAGTGCCCGGGGGGGAAGCTCCTACAATGAGCAGTTCTTC. Amino acid sequence: CASSARGGSSYNEQFF.

This clone occurred once. The rearrangement uses TRBV6-2 or TRBV6-3 and TRBJ2-6, with a weak D call TRBD1 (6 bases). Germline V lookup: CDR1 MNHEY, CDR2 SVGEGT. The CDR3 runs 16 residues. The ends were cut back, 6 bases at V and 0 bases at J, with 12 bases in the middle. The CDR3 region has the DNA TGTGCCAGCAGCCCTAGGACAGCCTCTGGGGCCAACGTCCTGACTTTC. It is translated as CASSPRTASGANVLTF.

In its sample, this clone was seen a few times. The chain employs TRBV18 and TRBJ2-6, with 7 bases fitting TRBD1. There are 17 residues in the CDR3. Germline-derived CDR1 and CDR2 are KGHSH and LQKENI. Losses at the gene ends were 6 bases for V and 0 bases for J; bases not matched to a gene: 8. In nucleotides, the CDR3 is TGTGCCAGCTCCGAGACAGGGATAAGCTCTGGGGCCAACGTCCTGACTTTC. Translated: CASSETGISSGANVLTF.

The count of this clone is one. DNA of the CDR3: TGTGCCATCAGTGAGTATCCCGGGACAGACAATGAGCAGTTCTTC. Its protein is CAISEYPGTDNEQFF. The chain joins TRBV10-3 to TRBJ2-1, with 7 bases fitting TRBD1. V shed 1 base, J shed 5 bases, and the junction held 5 bases outside the gene matches. Per germline, CDR1 ENHRY and CDR2 SYGVKD. The CDR3 spans 15 residues.

The chain carries TRBV5-6 and TRBJ2-2, with 7 bases that match TRBD1. The junction had 11 bases not matched to a gene; V was cut back by 3 bases and J by 6 bases. This CDR3 region has 16 residues. Looked up from germline, CDR1 is SGHDT and CDR2 is YYEEEE. The CDR3 DNA follows: TGTGCCAGCAGCTATGCCGACAGGGTTGGTGCCGGGGAGCTGTTTTTT. Protein product: CASSYADRVGAGELFF.

V is TRBV6-2 or TRBV6-3 and J is TRBJ2-2; 12 nucleotides align to TRBD2. Germline V gene lookup returns CDR1 MNHEY and CDR2 SVGEGT. This CDR3 has 16 amino acids. With V trimmed by 4 bases and J by 6 bases, 6 bases remained unmatched. In nucleotides, the CDR3 is TGTGCCAGCAGTTTTGCTAGCGGGAGGGTATCCGGGGAGCTGTTTTTT. Its protein is CASSFASGRVSGELFF.

This clone came up a few times. V and J are TRBV28 and TRBJ2-7; D not certain. This CDR3 is built from 14 residues. With 7 bases removed from V and 2 bases from J, the gap between germline ends came to 15 bases. The germline V gene encodes CDR1 MDHEN and CDR2 SYDVKM. The CDR3 loop is CASTLAGRTYEQYF. The DNA for the CDR3 is TGTGCCAGCACTTTGGCCGGTCGCACCTACGAGCAGTACTTC.

The rearrangement uses TRBV27 and TRBJ2-1; 10 bases fit TRBD2. V lost 2 bases, J lost 5 bases, and 3 bases stayed unmatched. This CDR3 is built from 15 residues. Germline V gives CDR1 MNHEY, CDR2 SMNVEV (reference sequence). CDR3 DNA sequence: TGTGCCAGCAGTTTACTAGCGGGAGTAAACAATGAGCAGTTCTTC. Translated: CASSLLAGVNNEQFF.

This chain uses TRBV28 with TRBJ1-1, with D uncertain. CDR1 is MDHEN and CDR2 is SYDVKM in the germline V gene. The CDR3 spans 14 residues. V was trimmed by 4 bases and J by 5 bases, leaving 14 bases between them. The CDR3 DNA reads TGTGCCAGCAGTTCGTATTCGGGCGAAACTGAAGCTTTCTTT. This codes for CASSSYSGETEAFF.

The J gene is TRBJ2-3, the V gene TRBV25-1; D possibly corresponds to TRBD2 (5 bases). The CDR3 is made up of 15 amino acids. CDR1 and CDR2 from the germline V gene are MGHDK and SYGVNS. V gave up 7 bases and J gave up 5 bases, with 19 bases separating them. Here the CDR3 reads CASTPGRGGLDTQYF. The CDR3 region has the DNA TGTGCCAGCACACCGGGAAGAGGAGGTTTAGATACGCAGTATTTT. The full variable domain, completed using reference TRBV25-1 and TRBJ2-3, is EADIYQTPRYLVIGTGKKITLECSQTMGHDKMYWYQQDPGMELHLIHYSYGVNSTEKGDLSSESTVSRIRTEHFPLTLESARPSHTSQYLCASTPGRGGLDTQYFGPGTRLTVL.

CDR3 DNA: TGTGCCAGCAGTCCCTCCCCGGACGGCGTTGAAGCTTTCTTT. Protein sequence: CASSPSPDGVEAFF. The rearrangement uses TRBV27 and TRBJ1-1; D ambiguous. Looked up from germline, CDR1 is MNHEY and CDR2 is SMNVEV (reference sequence). V lost 5 bases, J lost 7 bases, and 17 bases lay in between. The CDR3 has 14 residues.

CDR3 DNA: TGCAGTGCTAGTTTAGGACAGATAAATCAGCCCCAGCATTTT. It encodes CSASLGQINQPQHF. This chain uses TRBV20-1 with TRBJ1-5, with D tentatively TRBD1 (6 bases). The CDR3 covers 14 residues. The V gene lost 3 bases and the J gene lost 4 bases, with 13 bases spanning the gap. Germline values: CDR1 DFQATT, CDR2 SNEGSKA (reference sequence).

Note on this clone: Compared with germline, one end of the junction differs, possibly owing to a read error. The chain joins TRBV15 to TRBJ1-4; TRBD1 might be the D (5 bases). CDR1 LNHNV and CDR2 YYDKDF come from the germline V gene (reference sequence). This CDR3 region has 17 residues. The DNA of the CDR3 is TGTGTCACCAGCAGAGATCTCTTAAGGGGCTCATATGAAAAACTGTTTTTT. Translating gives CVTSRDLLRGSYEKLFF.

The V gene is TRBV19, the J gene TRBJ2-2; TRBD2 agrees at 13 bases. V lost 5 bases and J lost 7; bases outside the gene matches: 7. This CDR3 contains 16 residues. CDR1 is LNHDA, CDR2 SQIVND, per germline (reference sequence). The CDR3: CASSVGLAGVVGELFF. The CDR3 bases are TGTGCCAGTAGTGTCGGACTAGCGGGAGTAGTCGGGGAGCTGTTTTTT. Full variable domain (remainder filled in from reference TRBV19 and TRBJ2-2): DGGITQSPKYLFRKEGQNVTLSCEQNLNHDAMYWYRQDPGQGLRLIYYSQIVNDFQKGDIAEGYSVSREKKESFPLTVTSAQKNPTAFYLCASSVGLAGVVGELFFGEGSRLTVL.

The CDR3: CASSEGTSGRGNEQFF. In DNA, the CDR3 is TGCGCCAGCAGTGAGGGGACTAGCGGGAGGGGCAATGAGCAGTTCTTC. V and J are TRBV10-1 and TRBJ2-1; 16 bases fit TRBD2. The length of the CDR3 is 16 residues. Germline V lookup: CDR1 WNHNN, CDR2 SYGVQD (reference sequence). V dropped 2 bases and J dropped 6; count of bases not matched to a gene: 1.

CDR3 sequence: CASKTNADSSYEQYF. In nucleotides, the CDR3 is TGTGCCAGCAAAACGAATGCGGACAGTTCCTACGAGCAGTACTTC. V gene TRBV18 combines with J gene TRBJ2-7, with D maybe TRBD1 (6 bases). Trimming took 8 bases from V and 1 from J, leaving 18 bases between them. CDR3 length: 15 residues. Germline CDR1 is KGHSH and CDR2 is LQKENI.

This clone appeared a single time. This chain uses TRBV7-9 with TRBJ2-7; D is unclear. The CDR3 has 13 amino acids. Trimming stripped 4 bases from V and 1 base from J, with 8 bases between. Per germline, CDR1 SEHNR and CDR2 FQNEAQ (reference sequence). CDR3 sequence reads: CASSSARSYEQYF. The DNA for the CDR3 is TGTGCCAGCAGCTCGGCCAGATCCTACGAGCAGTACTTC.

V and J are TRBV19 and TRBJ2-2; no clear D gene. In germline, CDR1 is LNHDA, CDR2 SQIVND (reference sequence). Trimming took 3 bases from V and 2 from J, leaving 7 bases between them. There are 14 residues in the CDR3. CDR3 bases: TGTGCCAGTAGTATGGTGGGCAACACCGGGGAGCTGTTTTTT. As protein: CASSMVGNTGELFF.

Here the CDR3 reads CASSLSGTGGPHSGNTIYF. CDR3 sequence (DNA): TGCGCCAGCAGCTTATCCGGGACAGGGGGCCCTCACTCTGGAAACACCATATATTTT. This chain connects TRBV5-1 to TRBJ1-3; 12 bases are a match to TRBD1. J was trimmed by 0 bases and V by 2 bases; bases with no gene match: 9. The CDR3 is 19 amino acids. CDR1 and CDR2 from the germline V gene are SGHRS and YFSETQ.